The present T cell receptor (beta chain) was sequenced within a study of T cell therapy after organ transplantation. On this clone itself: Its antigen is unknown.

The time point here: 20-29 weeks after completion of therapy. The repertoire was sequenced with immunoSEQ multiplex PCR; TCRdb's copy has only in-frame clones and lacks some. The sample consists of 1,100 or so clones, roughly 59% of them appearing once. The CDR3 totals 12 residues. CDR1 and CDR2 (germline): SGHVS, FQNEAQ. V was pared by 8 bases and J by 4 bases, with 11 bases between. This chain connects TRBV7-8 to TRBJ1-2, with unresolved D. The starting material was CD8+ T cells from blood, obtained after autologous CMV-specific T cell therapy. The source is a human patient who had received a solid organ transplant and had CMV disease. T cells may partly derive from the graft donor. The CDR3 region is CASAPTSYGYTF. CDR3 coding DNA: TGTGCCAGCGCCCCCACTAGCTATGGCTACACCTTC.